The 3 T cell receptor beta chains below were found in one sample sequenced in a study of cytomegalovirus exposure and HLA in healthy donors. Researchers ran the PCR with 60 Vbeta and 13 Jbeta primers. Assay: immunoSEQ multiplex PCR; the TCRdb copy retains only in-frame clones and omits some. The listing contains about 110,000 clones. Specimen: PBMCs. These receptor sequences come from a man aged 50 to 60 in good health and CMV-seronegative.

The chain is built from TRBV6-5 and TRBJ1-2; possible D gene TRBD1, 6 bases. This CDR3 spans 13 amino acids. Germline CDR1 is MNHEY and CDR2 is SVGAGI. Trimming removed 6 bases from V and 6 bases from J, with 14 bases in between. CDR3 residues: CASRDTSGDGYTF. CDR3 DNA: TGTGCCAGCAGGGACACATCAGGGGATGGCTACACCTTC.

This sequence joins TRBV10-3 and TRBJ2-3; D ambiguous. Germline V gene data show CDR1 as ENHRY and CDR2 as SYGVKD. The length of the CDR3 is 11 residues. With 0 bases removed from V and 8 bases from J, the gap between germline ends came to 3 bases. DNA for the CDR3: TGTGCCATCAGTGAGTCCCTTACGCAGTATTTT. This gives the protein CAISESLTQYF.

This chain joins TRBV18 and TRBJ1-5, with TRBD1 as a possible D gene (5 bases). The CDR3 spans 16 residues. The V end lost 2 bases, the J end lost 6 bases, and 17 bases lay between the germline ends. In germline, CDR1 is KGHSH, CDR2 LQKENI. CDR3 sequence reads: CASSPGTGESGQPQHF. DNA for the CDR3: TGTGCCAGCTCACCAGGGACGGGGGAGAGCGGTCAGCCCCAGCATTTT.